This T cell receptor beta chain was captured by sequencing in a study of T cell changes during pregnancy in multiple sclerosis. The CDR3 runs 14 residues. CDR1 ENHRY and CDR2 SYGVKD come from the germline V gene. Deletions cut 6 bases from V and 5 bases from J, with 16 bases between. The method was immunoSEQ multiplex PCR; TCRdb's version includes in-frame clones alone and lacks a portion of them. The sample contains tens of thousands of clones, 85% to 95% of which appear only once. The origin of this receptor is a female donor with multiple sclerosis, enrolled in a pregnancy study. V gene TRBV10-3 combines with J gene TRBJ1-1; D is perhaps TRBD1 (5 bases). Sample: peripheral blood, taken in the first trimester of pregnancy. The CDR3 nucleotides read TGTGCCATCAGAAGTGGGCAGGGCAATACTGAAGCTTTCTTT. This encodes CAIRSGQGNTEAFF.